The sequence of this T cell receptor beta chain was determined in a study of radiation and T cells in renal cell carcinoma (dated by TCRdb to 2018 to 2020). Context from the whole study: Samples came from a clinical trial, in which primary renal cell carcinomas received 15 Gy stereotactic body radiation therapy followed by nephrectomy 4 weeks later. TCR beta sequencing covered 50 to 55 samples in total, comprising roughly 26 tumors and around 27 peripheral blood samples. A total of 3.5 million to 4.5 million unique CDR3 nucleotide sequences, encoding 2,658,974 unique CDR3 amino acid sequences, were found across all 55 or so samples.

CDR1 and CDR2, per the germline V gene, are SQVTM and ANQGSEA. V ends up 0 bases short and J 2 bases short, with an unmatched junction base count of 4. There are 15 amino acids in the CDR3, from cysteine to phenylalanine inclusive. Here the CDR3 DNA is all that survives: 45 bases in frame from base 1. The sample's time point label, decoded: blood 2 weeks post-SBRT. The treatment or condition tag for this specimen amounts to: 15 Gy SBRT to primary tumor, nephrectomy 4 weeks later. To follow tumor-enriched clonotypes, serial peripheral blood was collected from radiation-treated patients at baseline and at 2 weeks and 4 weeks after SBRT. Every patient had renal cell carcinoma of clear cell pathology. The QIAamp DNA Blood Mini Kit (Qiagen) was used to prepare genomic DNA for TCR sequencing. Samples were included in the analyses only if all quality control checks were passed. Results the study describes overall, beyond this receptor: Dynamics of the blood repertoire were not tracked past 4 weeks after treatment. No pretreatment tumor biopsies were available, so the baseline intratumoral presence of clonotypes could not be determined. Top tumor clonotypes rose in blood from baseline to 2 weeks post-radiation, then contracted by 4 weeks, suggesting transient expansion of tumor-resident clones. Effects of radiation dose or scheduling on the TCR repertoire could not be addressed with the single-armed trial design.

TCR beta libraries were generated from genomic DNA with the immunoSEQ kit, following the manufacturer's recommendations. Library preparation used a first multiplex PCR with proprietary primers, then a second PCR adding unique barcodes, with bead cleanups after each round. Each sample batch included a kit-provided positive control reaction and a negative control reaction. The final libraries were assessed on an Agilent 4200 TapeStation D1000 ScreenTape, pooled by volume, and quantified by qPCR. Sequencing was performed on an Illumina NextSeq500 using a MidOutput 150-cycle cartridge, with 156 Read1 cycles, 15 Index1 cycles, and the kit custom primers. The pooled library was loaded at around 1 pM with around 20% PhiX control spiked in. Processing in the source paper ran as follows. The vendor-processed data were analyzed in R, and a clonotype was defined as all T cells that share the same CDR3 nucleotide sequence. In the clone abundance analyses, frequencies were normalized to the 10,000 most abundant clones in each sample. Before analysis, public T cell clones were removed, and these numbered fewer than five per sample on average. A difference in abundance of at least 32-fold between compartments was used to define tumor-enriched and baseline blood-enriched clonotypes. A beta-binomial differential abundance model was used to identify clonotypes that expanded or contracted between blood time points. Similarity between tumor and blood repertoires was quantified using the Baroni-Urbani and Buser coefficient, and groups were compared with two-tailed Wilcoxon tests in R. The table was pulled from immuneACCESS by TCRdb, which kept in-frame rearrangements only. Such tables lose some clones; where checked, under half of the loss comes from unresolved V genes, and the rest has no known cause. That table gives V, J and clone size, and the DNA gave D and trimming. Counted in this sample were some 130,000 clones; 88% of them appeared once. The leading ten clones occupy more than 5% of the sample.

About this clone itself: The target of this receptor is not known. One base away there is no much larger clone; base qualities are not given.

The rearranged chain carries TRBV29-1 and TRBJ2-5, and 9 bases in between align with TRBD2. The specimen was blood, collected from a patient whose treatment included radiotherapy and nephrectomy. The sequence derives from a woman in her sixties or seventies with renal cell carcinoma. The sequenced DNA is TGCAGCGTTGAAGATGCGGGGGGGCGACAAGAGACCCAGTACTTC. This codes for CSVEDAGGRQETQYF.